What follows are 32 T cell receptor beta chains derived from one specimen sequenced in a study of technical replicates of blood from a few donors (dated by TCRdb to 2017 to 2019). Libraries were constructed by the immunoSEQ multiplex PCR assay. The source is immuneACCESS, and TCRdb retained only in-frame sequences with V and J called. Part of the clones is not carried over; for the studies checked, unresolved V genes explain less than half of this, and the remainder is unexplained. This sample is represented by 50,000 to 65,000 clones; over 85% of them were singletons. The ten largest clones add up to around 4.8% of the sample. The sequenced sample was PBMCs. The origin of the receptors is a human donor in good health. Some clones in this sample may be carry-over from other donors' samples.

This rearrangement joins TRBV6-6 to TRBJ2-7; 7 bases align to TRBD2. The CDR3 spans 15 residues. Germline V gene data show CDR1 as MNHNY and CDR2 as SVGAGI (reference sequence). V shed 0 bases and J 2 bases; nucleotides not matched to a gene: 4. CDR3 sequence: CASSYSSGSTYEQYF. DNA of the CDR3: TGTGCCAGCAGTTACTCTAGCGGGTCAACCTACGAGCAGTACTTC.

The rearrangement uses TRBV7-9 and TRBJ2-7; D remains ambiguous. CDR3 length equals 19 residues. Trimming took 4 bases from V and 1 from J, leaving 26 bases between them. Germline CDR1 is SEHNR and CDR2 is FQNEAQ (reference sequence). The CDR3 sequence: CASSWSNNSWQFISYEQYF. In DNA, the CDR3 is TGTGCCAGCAGCTGGTCCAACAATTCGTGGCAGTTCATATCCTACGAGCAGTACTTC.

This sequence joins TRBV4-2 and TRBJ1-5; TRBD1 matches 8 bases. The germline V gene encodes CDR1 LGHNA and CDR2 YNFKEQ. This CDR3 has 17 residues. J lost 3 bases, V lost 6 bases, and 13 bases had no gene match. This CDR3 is CASSHGTGDPSNQPQHF. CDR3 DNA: TGTGCCAGCAGTCACGGGACAGGCGACCCCTCCAATCAGCCCCAGCATTTT.

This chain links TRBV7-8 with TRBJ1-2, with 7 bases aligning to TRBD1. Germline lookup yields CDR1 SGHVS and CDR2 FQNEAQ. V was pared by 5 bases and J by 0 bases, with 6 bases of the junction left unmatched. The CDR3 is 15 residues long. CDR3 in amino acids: CASSQDRWANYGYTF. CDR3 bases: TGTGCCAGCAGCCAGGACAGGTGGGCTAACTATGGCTACACCTTC. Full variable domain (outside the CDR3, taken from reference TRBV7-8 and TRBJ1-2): GAGVSQSPRYKVAKRGQDVALRCDPISGHVSLFWYQQALGQGPEFLTYFQNEAQLDKSGLPSDRFFAERPEGSVSTLKIQRTQQEDSAVYLCASSQDRWANYGYTFGSGTRLTVV.

In nucleotides, the CDR3 is TGTGCCAGCAGCCACGGGGGGAGCACAGATACGCAGTATTTT. Encoded protein: CASSHGGSTDTQYF. This chain joins TRBV14 and TRBJ2-3; 7 bases fit TRBD2. The germline V gene has CDR1 SGHDN and CDR2 FVKESK. The CDR3 extends over 14 amino acids. After removal of 3 bases from V and 0 bases from J, the junction contained 0 bases not matched to a gene. Full variable domain (outside the CDR3, taken from reference TRBV14 and TRBJ2-3): EAGVTQFPSHSVIEKGQTVTLRCDPISGHDNLYWYRRVMGKEIKFLLHFVKESKQDESGMPNNRFLAERTGGTYSTLKVQPAELEDSGVYFCASSHGGSTDTQYFGPGTRLTVL.

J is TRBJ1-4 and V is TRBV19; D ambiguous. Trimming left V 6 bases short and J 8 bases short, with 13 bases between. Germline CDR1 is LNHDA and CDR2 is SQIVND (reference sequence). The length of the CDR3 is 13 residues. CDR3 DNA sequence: TGTGCCAGTAGCACGGCTCCGGGAGAAAAACTGTTTTTT. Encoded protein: CASSTAPGEKLFF.

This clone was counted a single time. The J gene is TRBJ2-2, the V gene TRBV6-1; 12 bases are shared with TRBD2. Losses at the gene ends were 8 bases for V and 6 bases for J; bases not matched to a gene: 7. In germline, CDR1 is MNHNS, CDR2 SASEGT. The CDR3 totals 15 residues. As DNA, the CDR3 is TGTGCCAGCGGGGCGACTAGCGGGAGATCCGGGGAGCTGTTTTTT. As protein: CASGATSGRSGELFF.

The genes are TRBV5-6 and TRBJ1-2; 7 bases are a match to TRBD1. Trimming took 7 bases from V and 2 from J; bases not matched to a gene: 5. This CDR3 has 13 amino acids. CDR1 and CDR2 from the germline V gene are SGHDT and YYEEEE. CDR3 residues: CASGRQGNYGYTF. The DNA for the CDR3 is TGTGCCAGCGGAAGACAGGGCAACTATGGCTACACCTTC.

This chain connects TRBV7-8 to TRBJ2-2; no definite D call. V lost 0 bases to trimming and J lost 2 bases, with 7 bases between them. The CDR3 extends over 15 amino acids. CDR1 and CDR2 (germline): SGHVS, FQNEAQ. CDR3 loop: CASSLARFNTGELFF. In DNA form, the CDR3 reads TGTGCCAGCAGCTTAGCGCGATTCAACACCGGGGAGCTGTTTTTT.

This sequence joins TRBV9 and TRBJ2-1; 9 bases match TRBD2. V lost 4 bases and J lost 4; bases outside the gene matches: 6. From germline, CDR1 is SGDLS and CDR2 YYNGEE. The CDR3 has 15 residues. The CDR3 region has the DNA TGTGCCAGCAGCTCCCAGCGGGGGGAATACAATGAGCAGTTCTTC. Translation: CASSSQRGEYNEQFF.

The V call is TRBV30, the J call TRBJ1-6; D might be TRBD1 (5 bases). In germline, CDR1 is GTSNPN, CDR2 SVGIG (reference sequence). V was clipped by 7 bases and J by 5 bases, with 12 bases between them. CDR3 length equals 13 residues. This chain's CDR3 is CALTAGNNSPLHF. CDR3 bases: TGTGCCTTGACAGCAGGGAATAATTCACCCCTCCACTTT.

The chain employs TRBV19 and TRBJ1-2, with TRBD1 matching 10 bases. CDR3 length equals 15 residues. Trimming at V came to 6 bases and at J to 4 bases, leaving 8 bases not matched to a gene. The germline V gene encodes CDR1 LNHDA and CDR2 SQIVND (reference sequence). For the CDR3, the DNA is TGTGCCAGTAGCGACAGGGGGCGAATTGGCTATGGCTACACCTTC. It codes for CASSDRGRIGYGYTF.

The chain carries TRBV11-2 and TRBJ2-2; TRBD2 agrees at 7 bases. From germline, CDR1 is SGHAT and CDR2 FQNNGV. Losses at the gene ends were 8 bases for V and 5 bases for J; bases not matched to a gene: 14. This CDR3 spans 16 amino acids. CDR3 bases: TGTGCCAGCCGGGGCGGGATGGGACTAATAACCGGGGAGCTGTTTTTT. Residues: CASRGGMGLITGELFF.

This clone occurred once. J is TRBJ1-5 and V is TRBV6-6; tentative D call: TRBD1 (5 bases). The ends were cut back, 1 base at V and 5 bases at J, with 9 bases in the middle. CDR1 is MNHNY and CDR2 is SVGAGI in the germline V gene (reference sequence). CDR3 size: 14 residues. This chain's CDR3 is CASSYWTTDQPQHF. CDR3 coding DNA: TGTGCCAGCAGTTACTGGACAACCGATCAGCCCCAGCATTTT.

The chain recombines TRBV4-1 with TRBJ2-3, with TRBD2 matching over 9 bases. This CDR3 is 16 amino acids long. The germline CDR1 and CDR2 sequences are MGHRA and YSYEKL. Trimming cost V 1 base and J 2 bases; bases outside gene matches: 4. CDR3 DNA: TGCGCCAGCAGCCAAGGGGCGGGGGGGGACACAGATACGCAGTATTTT. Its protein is CASSQGAGGDTDTQYF.

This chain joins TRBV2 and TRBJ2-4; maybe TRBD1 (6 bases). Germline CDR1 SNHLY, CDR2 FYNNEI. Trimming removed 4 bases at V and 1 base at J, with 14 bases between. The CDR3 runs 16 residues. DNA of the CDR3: TGTGCCAGCAGTGTTGGGGGCTTGGTTGCCAAAAACATTCAGTACTTC. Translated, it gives CASSVGGLVAKNIQYF.

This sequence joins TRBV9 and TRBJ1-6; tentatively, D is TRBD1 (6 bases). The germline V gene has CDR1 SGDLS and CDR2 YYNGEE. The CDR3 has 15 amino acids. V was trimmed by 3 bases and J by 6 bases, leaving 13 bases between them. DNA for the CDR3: TGTGCCAGCAGCGCACCAACAGGGAGTAATTCACCCCTCCACTTT. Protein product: CASSAPTGSNSPLHF.

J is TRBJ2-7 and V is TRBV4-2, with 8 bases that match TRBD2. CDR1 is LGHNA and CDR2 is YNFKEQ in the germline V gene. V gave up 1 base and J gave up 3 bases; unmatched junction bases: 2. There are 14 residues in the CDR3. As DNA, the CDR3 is TGTGCCAGCAGCCAAGCGGGGGGGGACTACGAGCAGTACTTC. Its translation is CASSQAGGDYEQYF.

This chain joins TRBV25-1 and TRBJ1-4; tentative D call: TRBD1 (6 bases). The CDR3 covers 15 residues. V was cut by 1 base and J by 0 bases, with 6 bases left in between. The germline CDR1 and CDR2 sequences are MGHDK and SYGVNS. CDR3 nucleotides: TGTGCCAGCAGTGAATGGACAGCAACTAATGAAAAACTGTTTTTT. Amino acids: CASSEWTATNEKLFF.

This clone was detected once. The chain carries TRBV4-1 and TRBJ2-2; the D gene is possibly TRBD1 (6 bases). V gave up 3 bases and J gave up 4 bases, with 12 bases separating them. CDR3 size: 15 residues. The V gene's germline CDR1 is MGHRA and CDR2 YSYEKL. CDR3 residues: CASSHRDIFTGELFF. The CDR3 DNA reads TGCGCCAGCAGCCACCGGGACATATTCACCGGGGAGCTGTTTTTT.

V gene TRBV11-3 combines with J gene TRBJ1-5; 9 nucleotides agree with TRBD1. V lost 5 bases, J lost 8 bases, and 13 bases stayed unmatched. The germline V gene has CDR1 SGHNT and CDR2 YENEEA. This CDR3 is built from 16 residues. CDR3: CASSPFYTGGLKPQHF. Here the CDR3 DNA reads TGTGCCAGCAGCCCATTCTATACAGGGGGCCTCAAGCCCCAGCATTTT.

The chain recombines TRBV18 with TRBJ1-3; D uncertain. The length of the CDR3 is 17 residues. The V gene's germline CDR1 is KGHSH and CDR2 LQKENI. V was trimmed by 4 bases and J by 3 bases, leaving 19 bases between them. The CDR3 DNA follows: TGTGCCAGCTCACTACTTCAATTCCCGGACTTTGGAAACACCATATATTTT. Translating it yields CASSLLQFPDFGNTIYF.

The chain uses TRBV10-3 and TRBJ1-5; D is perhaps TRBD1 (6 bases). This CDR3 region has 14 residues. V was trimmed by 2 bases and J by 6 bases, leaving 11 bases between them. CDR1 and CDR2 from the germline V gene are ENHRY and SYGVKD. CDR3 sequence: CAISETTTGQPQHF. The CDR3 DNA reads TGTGCCATCAGTGAGACCACGACAGGTCAGCCCCAGCATTTT.

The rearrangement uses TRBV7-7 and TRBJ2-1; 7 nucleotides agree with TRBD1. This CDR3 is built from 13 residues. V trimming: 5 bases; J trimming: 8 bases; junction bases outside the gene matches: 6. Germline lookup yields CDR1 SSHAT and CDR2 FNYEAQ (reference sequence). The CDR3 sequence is CASSHDRDDEQFF. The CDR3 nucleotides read TGTGCCAGCAGCCACGACAGGGACGATGAGCAGTTCTTC.

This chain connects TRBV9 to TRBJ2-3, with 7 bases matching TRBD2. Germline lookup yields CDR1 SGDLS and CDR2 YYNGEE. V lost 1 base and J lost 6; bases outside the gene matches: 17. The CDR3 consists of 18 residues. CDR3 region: CASSVRAGVGGDADTQYF. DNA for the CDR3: TGTGCCAGCAGCGTAAGGGCGGGAGTTGGTGGAGATGCCGATACGCAGTATTTT.

DNA for the CDR3: TGTGCCAGCAGCTTATGGAGGCGGGAGGGCCGTACCGGGGAGCTGTTTTTT. As protein: CASSLWRREGRTGELFF. The chain is built from TRBV7-8 and TRBJ2-2; 9 positions agree with TRBD2. Germline assignment: CDR1 SGHVS and CDR2 FQNEAQ. This CDR3 has 17 amino acids. Unmatched junction bases numbered 9, after V lost 2 bases and J lost 5 bases.

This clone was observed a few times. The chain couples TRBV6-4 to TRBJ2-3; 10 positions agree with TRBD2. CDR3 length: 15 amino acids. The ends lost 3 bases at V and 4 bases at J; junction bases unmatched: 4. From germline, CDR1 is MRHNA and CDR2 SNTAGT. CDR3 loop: CASSETSGISDTQYF. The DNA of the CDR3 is TGTGCCAGCAGTGAAACTAGCGGGATTTCAGATACGCAGTATTTT.

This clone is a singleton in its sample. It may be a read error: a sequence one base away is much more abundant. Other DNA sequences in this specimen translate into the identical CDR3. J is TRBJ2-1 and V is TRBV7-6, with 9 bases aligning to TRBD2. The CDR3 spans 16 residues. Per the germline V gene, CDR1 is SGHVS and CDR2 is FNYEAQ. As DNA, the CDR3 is TGTGCCAGCAGCTTAGAGACTAGCGGAAAATACAATGAACAGTTCTTC. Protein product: CASSLETSGKYNEQFF.

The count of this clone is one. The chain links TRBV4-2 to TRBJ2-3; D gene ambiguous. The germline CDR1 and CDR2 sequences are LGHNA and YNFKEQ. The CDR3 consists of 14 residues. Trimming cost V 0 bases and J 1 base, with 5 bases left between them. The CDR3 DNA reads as TGTGCCAGCAGCCAAGATCCGGGCACAGATACGCAGTATTTT. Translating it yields CASSQDPGTDTQYF.

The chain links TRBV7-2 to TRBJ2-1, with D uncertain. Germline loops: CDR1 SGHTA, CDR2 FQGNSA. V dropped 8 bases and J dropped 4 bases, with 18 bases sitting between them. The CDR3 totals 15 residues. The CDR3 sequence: CASRLPPSVYNEQFF. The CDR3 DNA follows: TGTGCCAGCCGCCTCCCCCCCTCGGTTTACAATGAGCAGTTCTTC. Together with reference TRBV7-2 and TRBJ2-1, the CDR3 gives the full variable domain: GAGVSQSPSNKVTEKGKDVELRCDPISGHTALYWYRQSLGQGLEFLIYFQGNSAPDKSGLPSDRFSAERTGGSVSTLTIQRTQQEDSAVYLCASRLPPSVYNEQFFGPGTRLTVL.

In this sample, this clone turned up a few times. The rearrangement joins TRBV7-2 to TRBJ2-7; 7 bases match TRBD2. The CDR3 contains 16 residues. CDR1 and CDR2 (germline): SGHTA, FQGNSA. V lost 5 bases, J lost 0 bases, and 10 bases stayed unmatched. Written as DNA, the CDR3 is TGTGCCAGCAGCCCACCTAGCGGCGGCAGCTCCTACGAGCAGTACTTC. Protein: CASSPPSGGSSYEQYF. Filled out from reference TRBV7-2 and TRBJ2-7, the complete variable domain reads GAGVSQSPSNKVTEKGKDVELRCDPISGHTALYWYRQSLGQGLEFLIYFQGNSAPDKSGLPSDRFSAERTGGSVSTLTIQRTQQEDSAVYLCASSPPSGGSSYEQYFGPGTRLTVT.

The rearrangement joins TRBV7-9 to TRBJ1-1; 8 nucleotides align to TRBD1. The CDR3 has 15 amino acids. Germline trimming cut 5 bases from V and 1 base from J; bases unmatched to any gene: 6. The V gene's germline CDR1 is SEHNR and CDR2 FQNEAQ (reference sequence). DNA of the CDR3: TGTGCCAGCAGCAAGGAGGACAGGGCGAACACTGAAGCTTTCTTT. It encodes CASSKEDRANTEAFF.